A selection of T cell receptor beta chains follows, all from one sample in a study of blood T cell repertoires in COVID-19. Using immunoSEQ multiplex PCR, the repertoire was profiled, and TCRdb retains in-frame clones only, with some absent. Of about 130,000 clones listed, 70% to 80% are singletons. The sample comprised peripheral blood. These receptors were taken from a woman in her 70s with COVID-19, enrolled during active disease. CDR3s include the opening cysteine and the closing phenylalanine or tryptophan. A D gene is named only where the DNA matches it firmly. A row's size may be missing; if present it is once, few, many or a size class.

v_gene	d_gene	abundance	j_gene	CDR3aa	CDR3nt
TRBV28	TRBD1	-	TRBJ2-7	CASSLYLQGGYEQYF	TGTGCCAGCAGTTTATATTTACAGGGGGGCTACGAGCAGTACTTC
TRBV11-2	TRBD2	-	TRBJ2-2	CASSQPGGGKAGELFF	TGTGCCAGCAGCCAGCCTGGCGGGGGGAAGGCCGGGGAGCTGTTTTTT
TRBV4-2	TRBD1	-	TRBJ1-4	CASSQGTQGEKLFF	TGTGCCAGCAGCCAGGGGACACAGGGGGAAAAACTGTTTTTT
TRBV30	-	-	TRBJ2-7	CAWSVQGVRSGYEQYF	TGTGCCTGGAGTGTACAGGGTGTAAGGAGCGGCTACGAGCAGTACTTC
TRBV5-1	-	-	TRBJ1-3	CASATEGSSSAGNTIYF	TGCGCCAGCGCGACGGAGGGTTCCTCCTCGGCTGGAAACACCATATATTTT
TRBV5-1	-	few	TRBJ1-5	CASSLGQGQPQHF	TGCGCCAGCAGCTTGGGTCAGGGCCAGCCCCAGCATTTT
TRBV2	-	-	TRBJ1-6	CASRIQGFANSPLHF	TGTGCCAGCAGGATACAGGGCTTTGCTAATTCACCCCTCCACTTT
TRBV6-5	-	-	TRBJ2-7	CASSPDSSYEQYF	TGTGCCAGCAGTCCCGACAGCTCCTACGAGCAGTACTTC
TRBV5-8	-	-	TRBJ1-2	CASSLTSSGSYGYTF	TGTGCCAGCAGCTTGACCAGCTCGGGAAGCTATGGCTACACCTTC
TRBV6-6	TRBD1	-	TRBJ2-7	CASSPGQGREQYF	TGTGCCAGCAGTCCTGGACAGGGGAGAGAGCAGTACTTC
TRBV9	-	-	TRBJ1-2	CASSVDSNNYGYTF	TGTGCCAGCAGCGTAGACAGCAACAACTATGGCTACACCTTC
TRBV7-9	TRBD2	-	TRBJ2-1	CASSLGLAGFHNEQFF	TGTGCCAGCAGCTTAGGACTAGCGGGGTTCCACAATGAGCAGTTCTTC
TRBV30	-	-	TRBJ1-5	CAWADGQKGFIEPQHF	TGTGCCTGGGCAGACGGACAGAAGGGATTCATTGAGCCCCAGCATTTT
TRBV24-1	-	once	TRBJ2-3	CAACSGGHRYAVFWPSGVTDTQYF	-
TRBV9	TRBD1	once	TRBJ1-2	CASSEPGRGGDSGYTF	TGTGCCAGCAGCGAACCGGGTAGAGGGGGCGATAGTGGCTACACCTTC
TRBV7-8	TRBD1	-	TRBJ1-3	CASSSPRQGNTIYF	TGTGCCAGCAGCTCCCCGCGACAGGGGAACACCATATATTTT
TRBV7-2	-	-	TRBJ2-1	CASSPPGLGHNEQFF	TGTGCCAGCAGCCCCCCGGGGTTAGGGCACAATGAGCAGTTCTTC
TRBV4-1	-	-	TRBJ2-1	CASSQEPGVSYNEQFF	TGCGCCAGCAGCCAAGAACCGGGGGTCTCCTACAATGAGCAGTTCTTC
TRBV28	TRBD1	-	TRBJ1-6	CASRTGGVNSPLHF	TGTGCCAGCAGGACAGGGGGCGTAAATTCACCCCTCCACTTT
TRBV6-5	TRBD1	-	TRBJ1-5	CASSLQGAGNQPQHF	TGTGCCAGCAGTTTACAGGGGGCAGGAAATCAGCCCCAGCATTTT
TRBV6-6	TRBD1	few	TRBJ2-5	CASSRQGAGETQYF	TGTGCCAGCAGCCGACAGGGGGCGGGGGAGACCCAGTACTTC
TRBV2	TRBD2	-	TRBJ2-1	CASRLLAGGNNEQFF	TGTGCCAGCAGACTACTAGCGGGGGGGAACAATGAGCAGTTCTTC
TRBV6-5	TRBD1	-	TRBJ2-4	CASTSGTGDKNIQYF	TGTGCCAGCACTTCCGGGACAGGGGACAAAAACATTCAGTACTTC
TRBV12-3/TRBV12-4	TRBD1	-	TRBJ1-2	CASSADRVYGYTF	TGTGCCAGCAGCGCCGACAGGGTCTATGGCTACACCTTC
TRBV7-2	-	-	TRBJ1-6	CASSLLGSPLHF	TGTGCCAGCAGCTTGTTGGGCTCACCCCTCCACTTT
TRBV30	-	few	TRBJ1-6	CAWKWVAGGLNSPLHF	TGTGCCTGGAAATGGGTCGCGGGGGGCCTCAATTCACCCCTCCACTTT
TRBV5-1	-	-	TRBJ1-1	CASSVTGPNTEAFF	TGCGCCAGCAGCGTTACAGGGCCGAACACTGAAGCTTTCTTT
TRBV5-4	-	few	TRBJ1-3	CASSLEAGGYSGNTIYF	TGTGCCAGCAGCTTGGAAGCCGGGGGGTACTCTGGAAACACCATATATTTT
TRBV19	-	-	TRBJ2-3	CASSFRSDRSRYF	TGTGCCAGTAGTTTCAGGTCCGACAGATCGCGGTATTTT
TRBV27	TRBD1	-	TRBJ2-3	CASSLSIGTGMQYF	TGTGCCAGCAGTTTGTCGATCGGGACAGGGATGCAGTATTTT
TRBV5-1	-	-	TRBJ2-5	CASSADSRETQYF	TGCGCCAGCAGCGCGGACTCTCGGGAGACCCAGTACTTC
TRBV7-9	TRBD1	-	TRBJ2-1	CASTSPGTGINEQFF	TGTGCCAGCACATCCCCCGGGACAGGGATCAATGAGCAGTTCTTC
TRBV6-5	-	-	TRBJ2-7	CASRHSEAQGEQYF	TGTGCCAGCCGTCATTCAGAAGCGCAGGGCGAGCAGTACTTC
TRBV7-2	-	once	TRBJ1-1	CASSLLGTGGEAFF	TGTGCCAGCAGCTTATTGGGCACCGGGGGTGAAGCTTTCTTT
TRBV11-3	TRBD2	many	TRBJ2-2	CASKPNSGGNTGELFF	TGTGCCAGCAAGCCAAACAGCGGGGGGAACACCGGGGAGCTGTTTTTT
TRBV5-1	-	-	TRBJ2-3	CASSSRGHPDTQYF	TGCGCCAGCAGCTCGCGCGGCCACCCAGATACGCAGTATTTT
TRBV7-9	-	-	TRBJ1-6	CASGPTEEFTLHF	TGTGCCAGCGGCCCCACAGAAGAGTTCACCCTCCACTTT
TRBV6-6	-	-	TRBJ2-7	CASSPGSGDLSSYEQYF	TGTGCCAGCAGTCCAGGGTCGGGGGACTTGAGCTCCTACGAGCAGTACTTC
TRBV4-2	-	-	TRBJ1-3	CASSQERQRSGNTIYF	TGTGCCAGCAGCCAAGAGAGGCAACGCTCTGGAAACACCATATATTTT